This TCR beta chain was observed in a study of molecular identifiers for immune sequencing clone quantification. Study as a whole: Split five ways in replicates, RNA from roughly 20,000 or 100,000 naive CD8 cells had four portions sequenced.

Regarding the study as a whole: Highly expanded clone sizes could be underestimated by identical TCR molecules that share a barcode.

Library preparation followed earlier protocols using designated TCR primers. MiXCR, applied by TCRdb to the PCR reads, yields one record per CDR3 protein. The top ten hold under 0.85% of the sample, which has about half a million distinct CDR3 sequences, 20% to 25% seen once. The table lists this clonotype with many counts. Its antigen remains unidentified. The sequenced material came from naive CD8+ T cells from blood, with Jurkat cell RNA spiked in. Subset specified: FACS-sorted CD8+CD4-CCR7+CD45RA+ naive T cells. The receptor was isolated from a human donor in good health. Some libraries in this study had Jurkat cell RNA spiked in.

CDR3 sequence: CASRAGTGDTEAFF. CDR3 in DNA: TGCGCCAGCAGGGCCGGGACAGGGGACACTGAAGCTTTCTTT. J is TRBJ1-1 and V is TRBV10-2; 10 bases agree with TRBD1. This CDR3 spans 14 amino acids. Germline CDR1 WSHSY, CDR2 SAAADI. With 6 bases clipped from V and 3 bases from J, the junction kept 4 bases outside the gene matches.